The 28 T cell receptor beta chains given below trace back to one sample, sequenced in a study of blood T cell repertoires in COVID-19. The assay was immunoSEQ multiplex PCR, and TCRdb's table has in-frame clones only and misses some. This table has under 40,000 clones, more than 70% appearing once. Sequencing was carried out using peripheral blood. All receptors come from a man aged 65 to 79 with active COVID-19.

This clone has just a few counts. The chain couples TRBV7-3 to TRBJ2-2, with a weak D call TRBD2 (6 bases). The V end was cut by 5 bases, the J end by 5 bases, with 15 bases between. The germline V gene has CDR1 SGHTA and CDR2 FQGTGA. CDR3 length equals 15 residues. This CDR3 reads CASSPGTRRTGELFF. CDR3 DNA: TGTGCCAGCAGCCCCGGGACTCGGCGTACCGGGGAGCTGTTTTTT.

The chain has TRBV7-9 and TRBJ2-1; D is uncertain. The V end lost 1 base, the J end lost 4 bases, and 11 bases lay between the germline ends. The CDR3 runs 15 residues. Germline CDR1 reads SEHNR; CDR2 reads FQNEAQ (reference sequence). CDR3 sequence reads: CASSLVSYLYNEQFF. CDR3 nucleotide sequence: TGTGCCAGCAGCTTAGTCTCATACTTGTACAATGAGCAGTTCTTC.

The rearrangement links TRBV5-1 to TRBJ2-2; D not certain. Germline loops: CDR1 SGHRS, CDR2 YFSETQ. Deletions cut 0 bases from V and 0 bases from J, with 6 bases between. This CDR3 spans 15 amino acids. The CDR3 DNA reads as TGCGCCAGCAGCTTGGGTAGCTCGAACACCGGGGAGCTGTTTTTT. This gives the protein CASSLGSSNTGELFF.

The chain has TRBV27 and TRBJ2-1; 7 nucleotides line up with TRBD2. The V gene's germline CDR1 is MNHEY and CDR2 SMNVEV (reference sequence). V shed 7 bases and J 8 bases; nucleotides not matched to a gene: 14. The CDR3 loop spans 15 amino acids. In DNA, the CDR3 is TGTGCCAGCACCCGTCGTGCGGGAGTGGTTGATGAGCAGTTCTTC. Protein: CASTRRAGVVDEQFF.

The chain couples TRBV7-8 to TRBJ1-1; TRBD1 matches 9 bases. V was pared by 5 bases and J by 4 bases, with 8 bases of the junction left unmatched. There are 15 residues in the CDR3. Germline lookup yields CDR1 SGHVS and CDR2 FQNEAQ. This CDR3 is CASSLTGGIGTEAFF. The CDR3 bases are TGTGCCAGCAGCCTAACAGGGGGCATTGGCACTGAAGCTTTCTTT.

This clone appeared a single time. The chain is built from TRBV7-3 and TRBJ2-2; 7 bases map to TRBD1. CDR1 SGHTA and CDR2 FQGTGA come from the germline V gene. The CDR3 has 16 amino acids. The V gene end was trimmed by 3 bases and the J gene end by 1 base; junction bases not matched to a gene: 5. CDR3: CASSLAGGRNTGELFF. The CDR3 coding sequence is TGTGCCAGCAGCTTGGCAGGGGGAAGGAACACCGGGGAGCTGTTTTTT.

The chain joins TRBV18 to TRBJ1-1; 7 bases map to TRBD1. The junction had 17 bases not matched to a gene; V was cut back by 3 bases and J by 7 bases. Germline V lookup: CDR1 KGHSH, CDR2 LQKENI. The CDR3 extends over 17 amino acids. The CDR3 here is CASSPDRATLRTGEAFF. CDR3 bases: TGTGCCAGCTCACCCGACAGGGCCACCTTAAGGACCGGTGAAGCTTTCTTT.

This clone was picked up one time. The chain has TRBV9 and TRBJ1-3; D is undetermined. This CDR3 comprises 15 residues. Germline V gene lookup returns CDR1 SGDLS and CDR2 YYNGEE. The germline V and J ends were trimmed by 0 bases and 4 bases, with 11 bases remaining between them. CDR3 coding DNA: TGTGCCAGCAGCGTAGTCGTAGGCGGCGGAAACACCATATATTTT. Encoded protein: CASSVVVGGGNTIYF.

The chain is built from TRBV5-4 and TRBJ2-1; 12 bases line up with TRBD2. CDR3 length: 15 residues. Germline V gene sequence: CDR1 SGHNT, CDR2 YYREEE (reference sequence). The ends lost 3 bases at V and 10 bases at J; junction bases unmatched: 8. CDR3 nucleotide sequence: TGTGCCAGCAGCTCGCGACTAGCGGGGGACACGGAGCAGTTCTTC. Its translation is CASSSRLAGDTEQFF.

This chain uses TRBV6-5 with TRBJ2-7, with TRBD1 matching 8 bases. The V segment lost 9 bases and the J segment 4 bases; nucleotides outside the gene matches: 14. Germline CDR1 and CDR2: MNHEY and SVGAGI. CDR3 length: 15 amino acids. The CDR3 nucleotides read TGTGCCAGTACATCCGGGCAGGGGGCGGATTACGAGCAGTACTTC. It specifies CASTSGQGADYEQYF.

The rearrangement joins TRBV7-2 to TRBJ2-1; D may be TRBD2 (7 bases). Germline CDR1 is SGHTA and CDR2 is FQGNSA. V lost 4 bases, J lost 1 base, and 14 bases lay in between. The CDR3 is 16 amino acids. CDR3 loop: CASSWGGAGSYNEQFF. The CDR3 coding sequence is TGTGCCAGCAGCTGGGGGGGGGCCGGATCCTACAATGAGCAGTTCTTC.

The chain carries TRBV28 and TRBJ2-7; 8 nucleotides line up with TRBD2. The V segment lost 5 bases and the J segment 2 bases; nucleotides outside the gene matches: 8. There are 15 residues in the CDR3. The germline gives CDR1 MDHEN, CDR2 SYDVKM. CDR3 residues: CASSPQAGGTYEQYF. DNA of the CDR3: TGTGCCAGCAGTCCCCAGGCGGGAGGAACCTACGAGCAGTACTTC.

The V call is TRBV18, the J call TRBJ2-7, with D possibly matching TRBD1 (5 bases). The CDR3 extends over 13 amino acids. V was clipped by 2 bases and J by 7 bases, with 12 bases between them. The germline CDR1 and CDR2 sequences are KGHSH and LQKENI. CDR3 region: CASSPRRQQEQYF. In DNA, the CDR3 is TGTGCCAGCTCACCAAGAAGACAGCAAGAGCAGTACTTC.

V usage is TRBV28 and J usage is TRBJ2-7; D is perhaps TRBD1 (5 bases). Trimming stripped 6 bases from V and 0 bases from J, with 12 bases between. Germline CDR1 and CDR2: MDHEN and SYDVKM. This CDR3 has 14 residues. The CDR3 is CASRQTAFSYEQYF. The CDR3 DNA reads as TGTGCCAGCAGACAGACAGCCTTCTCCTACGAGCAGTACTTC.

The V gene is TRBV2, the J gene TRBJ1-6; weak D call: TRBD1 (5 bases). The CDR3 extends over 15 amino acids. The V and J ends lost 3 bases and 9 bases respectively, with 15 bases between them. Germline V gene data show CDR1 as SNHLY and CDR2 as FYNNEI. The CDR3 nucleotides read TGTGCCAGCAGTGATGTGGAGGGGACGGGTTCACCCCTCCACTTT. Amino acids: CASSDVEGTGSPLHF.

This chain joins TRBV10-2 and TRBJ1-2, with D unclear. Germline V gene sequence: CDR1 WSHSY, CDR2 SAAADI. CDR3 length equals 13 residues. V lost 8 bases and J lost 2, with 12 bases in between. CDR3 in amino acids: CASAPSQNYGYTF. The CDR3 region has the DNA TGCGCCAGCGCGCCATCACAGAACTATGGCTACACCTTC.

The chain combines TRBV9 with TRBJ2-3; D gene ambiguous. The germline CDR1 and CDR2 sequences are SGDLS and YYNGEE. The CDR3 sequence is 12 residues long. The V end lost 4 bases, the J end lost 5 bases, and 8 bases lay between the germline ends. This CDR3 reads CASSRSRDTQYF. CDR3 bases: TGTGCCAGCAGCCGATCGAGAGATACGCAGTATTTT.

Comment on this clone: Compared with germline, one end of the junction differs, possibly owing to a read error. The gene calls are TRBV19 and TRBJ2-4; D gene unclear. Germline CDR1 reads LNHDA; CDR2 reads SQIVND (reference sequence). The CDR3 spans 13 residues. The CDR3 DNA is TGTGCCAGTAGTATGAGATTCGCCGAGGTTATACACTTC. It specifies CASSMRFAEVIHF.

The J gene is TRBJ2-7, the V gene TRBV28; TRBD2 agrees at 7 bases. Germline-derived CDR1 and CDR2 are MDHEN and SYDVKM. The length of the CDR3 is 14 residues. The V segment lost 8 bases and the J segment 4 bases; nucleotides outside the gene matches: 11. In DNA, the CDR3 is TGTGCCAGCGCCCGGGCTAGCGGACCGTACGAGCAGTACTTC. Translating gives CASARASGPYEQYF.

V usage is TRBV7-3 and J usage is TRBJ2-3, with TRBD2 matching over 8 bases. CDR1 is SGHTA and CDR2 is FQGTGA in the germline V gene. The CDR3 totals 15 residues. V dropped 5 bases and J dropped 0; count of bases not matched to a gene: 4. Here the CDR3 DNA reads TGTGCCAGCAGCGCCCGGGGGGGTAGCACAGATACGCAGTATTTT. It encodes CASSARGGSTDTQYF.

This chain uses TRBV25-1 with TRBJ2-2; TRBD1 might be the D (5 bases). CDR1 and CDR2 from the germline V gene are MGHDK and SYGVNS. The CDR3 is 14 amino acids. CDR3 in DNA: TGTGACAACTGGCTAGGAGCAGGGACCGGGGAGCTGTTTTTT. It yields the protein CDNWLGAGTGELFF.

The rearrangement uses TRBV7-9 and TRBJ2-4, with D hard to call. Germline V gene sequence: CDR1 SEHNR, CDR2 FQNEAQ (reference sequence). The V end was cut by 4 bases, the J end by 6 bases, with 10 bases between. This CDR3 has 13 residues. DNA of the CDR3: TGTGCCAGCAGCTCTATGGGCTCAAACATTCAGTACTTC. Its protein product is CASSSMGSNIQYF. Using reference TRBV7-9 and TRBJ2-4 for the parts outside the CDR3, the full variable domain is DTGVSQNPRHKITKRGQNVTFRCDPISEHNRLYWYRQTLGQGPEFLTYFQNEAQLEKSRLLSDRFSAERPKGSFSTLEIQRTEQGDSAMYLCASSSMGSNIQYFGAGTRLSVL.

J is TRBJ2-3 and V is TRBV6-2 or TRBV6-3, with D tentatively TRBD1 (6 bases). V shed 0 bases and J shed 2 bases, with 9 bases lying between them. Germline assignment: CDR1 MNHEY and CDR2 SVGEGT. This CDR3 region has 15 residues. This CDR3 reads CASSYSTGLTDTQYF. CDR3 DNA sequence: TGTGCCAGCAGTTACTCGACAGGTCTCACAGATACGCAGTATTTT.

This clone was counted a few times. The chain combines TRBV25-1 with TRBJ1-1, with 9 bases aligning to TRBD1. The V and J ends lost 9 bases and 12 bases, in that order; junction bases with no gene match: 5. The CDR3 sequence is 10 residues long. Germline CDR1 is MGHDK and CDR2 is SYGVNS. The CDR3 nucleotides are TGTGCCAGTCAACAGGGGGCGACTTTCTTT. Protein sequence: CASQQGATFF. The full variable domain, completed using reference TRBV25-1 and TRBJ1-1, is EADIYQTPRYLVIGTGKKITLECSQTMGHDKMYWYQQDPGMELHLIHYSYGVNSTEKGDLSSESTVSRIRTEHFPLTLESARPSHTSQYLCASQQGATFFGQGTRLTVV.

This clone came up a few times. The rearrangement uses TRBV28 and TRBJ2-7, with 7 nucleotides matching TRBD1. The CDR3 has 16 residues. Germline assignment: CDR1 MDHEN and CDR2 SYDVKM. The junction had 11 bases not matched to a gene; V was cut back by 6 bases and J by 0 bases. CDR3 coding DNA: TGTGCCAGCAGCCCGACCGGGACAGCCTTCTCCTACGAGCAGTACTTC. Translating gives CASSPTGTAFSYEQYF.

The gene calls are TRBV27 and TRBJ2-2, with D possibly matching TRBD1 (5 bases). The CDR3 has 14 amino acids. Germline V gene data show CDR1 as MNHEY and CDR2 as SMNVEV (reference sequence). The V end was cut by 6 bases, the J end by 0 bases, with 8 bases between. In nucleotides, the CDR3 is TGTGCCAGCAGCCGACAGACGAACACCGGGGAGCTGTTTTTT. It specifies CASSRQTNTGELFF.

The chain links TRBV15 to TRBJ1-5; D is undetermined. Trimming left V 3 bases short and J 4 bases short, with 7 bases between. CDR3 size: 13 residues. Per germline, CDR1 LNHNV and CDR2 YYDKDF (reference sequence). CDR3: CATSSTLNQPQHF. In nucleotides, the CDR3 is TGTGCCACCAGCAGTACCCTAAATCAGCCCCAGCATTTT. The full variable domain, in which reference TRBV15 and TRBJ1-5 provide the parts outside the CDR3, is DAMVIQNPRYQVTQFGKPVTLSCSQTLNHNVMYWYQQKSSQAPKLLFHYYDKDFNNEADTPDNFQSRRPNTSFCFLDIRSPGLGDTAMYLCATSSTLNQPQHFGDGTRLSIL.

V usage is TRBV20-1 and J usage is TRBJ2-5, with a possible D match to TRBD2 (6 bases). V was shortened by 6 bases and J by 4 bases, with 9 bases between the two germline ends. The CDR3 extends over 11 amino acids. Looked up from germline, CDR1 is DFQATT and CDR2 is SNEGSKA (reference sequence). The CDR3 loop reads CSARLVETQYF. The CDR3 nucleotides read TGCAGTGCGCGACTAGTAGAGACCCAGTACTTC.